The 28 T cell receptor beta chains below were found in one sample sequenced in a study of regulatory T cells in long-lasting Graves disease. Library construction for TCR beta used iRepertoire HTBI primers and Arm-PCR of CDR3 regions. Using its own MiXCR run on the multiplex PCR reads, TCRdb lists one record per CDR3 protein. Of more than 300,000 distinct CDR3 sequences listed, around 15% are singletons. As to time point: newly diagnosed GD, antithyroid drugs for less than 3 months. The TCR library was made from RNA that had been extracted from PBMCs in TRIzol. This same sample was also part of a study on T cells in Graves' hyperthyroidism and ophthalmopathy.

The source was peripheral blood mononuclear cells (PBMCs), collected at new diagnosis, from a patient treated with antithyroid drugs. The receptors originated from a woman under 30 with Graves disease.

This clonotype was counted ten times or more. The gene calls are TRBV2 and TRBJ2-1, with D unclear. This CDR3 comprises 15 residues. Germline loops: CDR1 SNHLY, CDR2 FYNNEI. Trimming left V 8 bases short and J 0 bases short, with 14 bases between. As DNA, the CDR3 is TGTGCCAGCGCAAAGCGCGAGAGCTCCTACAATGAGCAGTTCTTC. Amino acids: CASAKRESSYNEQFF.

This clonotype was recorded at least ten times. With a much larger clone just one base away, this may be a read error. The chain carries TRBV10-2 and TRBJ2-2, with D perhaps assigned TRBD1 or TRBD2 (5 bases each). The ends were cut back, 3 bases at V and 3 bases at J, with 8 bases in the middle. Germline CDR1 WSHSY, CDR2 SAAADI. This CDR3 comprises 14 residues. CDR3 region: CASSDGTDTGELFF. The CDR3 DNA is TGCGCCAGCAGTGACGGGACGGACACCGGGGAGCTGTTTTTT.

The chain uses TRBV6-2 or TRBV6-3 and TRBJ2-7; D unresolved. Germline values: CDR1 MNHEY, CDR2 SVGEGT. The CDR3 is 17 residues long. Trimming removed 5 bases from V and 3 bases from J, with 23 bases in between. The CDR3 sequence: CASSPLSQDLLVYEQYF. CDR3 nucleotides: TGTGCCAGCAGTCCGTTATCCCAAGACTTGCTCGTCTACGAGCAGTACTTC.

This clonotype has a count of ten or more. This CDR3 is CASSLRTRLRHNTGELFF. CDR3 in DNA: TGTGCCAGCAGTTTACGTACCCGGCTAAGGCACAACACCGGGGAGCTGTTTTTT. The V gene is TRBV12-3 or TRBV12-4, the J gene TRBJ2-2; D unclear. With 2 bases removed from V and 2 bases from J, the gap between germline ends came to 18 bases. The CDR3 spans 18 residues.

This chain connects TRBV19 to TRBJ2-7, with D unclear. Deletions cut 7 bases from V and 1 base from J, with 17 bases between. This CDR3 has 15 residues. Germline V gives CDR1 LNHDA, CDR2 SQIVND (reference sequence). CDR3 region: CASKAGWAGSYEQYF. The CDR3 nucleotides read TGTGCCAGTAAGGCTGGCTGGGCAGGATCCTACGAGCAGTACTTC.

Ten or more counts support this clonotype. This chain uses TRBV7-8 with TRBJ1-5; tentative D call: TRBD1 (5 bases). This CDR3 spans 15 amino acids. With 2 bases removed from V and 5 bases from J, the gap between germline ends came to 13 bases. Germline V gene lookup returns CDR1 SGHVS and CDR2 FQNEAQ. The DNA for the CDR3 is TGTGCCAGCAGCTTACTGGCGGGGGAAGATCAGCCCCAGCATTTT. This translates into CASSLLAGEDQPQHF.

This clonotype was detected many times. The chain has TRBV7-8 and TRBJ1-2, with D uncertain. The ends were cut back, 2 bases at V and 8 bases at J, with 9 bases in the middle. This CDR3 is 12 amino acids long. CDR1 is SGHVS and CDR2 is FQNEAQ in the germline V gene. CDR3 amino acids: CASSLKGLGYTF. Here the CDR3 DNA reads TGTGCCAGCAGCTTAAAAGGCCTCGGCTACACCTTC.

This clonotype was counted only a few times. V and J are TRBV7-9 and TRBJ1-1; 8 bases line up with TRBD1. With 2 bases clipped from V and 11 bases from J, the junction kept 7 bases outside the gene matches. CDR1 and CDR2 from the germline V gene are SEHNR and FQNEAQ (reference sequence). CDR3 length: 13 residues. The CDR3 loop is CASSLSQGAAAFF. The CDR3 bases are TGTGCCAGCAGCTTATCTCAGGGGGCAGCGGCTTTCTTT.

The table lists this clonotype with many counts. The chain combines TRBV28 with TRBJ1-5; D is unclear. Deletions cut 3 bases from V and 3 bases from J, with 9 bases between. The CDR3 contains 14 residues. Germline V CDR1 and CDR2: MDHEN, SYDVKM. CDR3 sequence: CASSLVQANQPQHF. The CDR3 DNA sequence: TGTGCCAGCAGTTTGGTCCAGGCCAATCAGCCCCAGCATTTT.

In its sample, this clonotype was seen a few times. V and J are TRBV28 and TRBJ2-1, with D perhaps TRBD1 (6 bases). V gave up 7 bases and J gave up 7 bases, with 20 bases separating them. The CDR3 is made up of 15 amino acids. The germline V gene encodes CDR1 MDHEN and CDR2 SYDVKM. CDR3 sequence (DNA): TGTGCCAGCAATCCCCCCCCGGGACAACGTAATGAGCAGTTCTTC. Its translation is CASNPPPGQRNEQFF.

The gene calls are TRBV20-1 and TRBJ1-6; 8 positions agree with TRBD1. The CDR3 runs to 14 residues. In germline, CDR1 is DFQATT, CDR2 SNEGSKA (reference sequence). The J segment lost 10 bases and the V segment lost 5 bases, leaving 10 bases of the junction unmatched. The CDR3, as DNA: TGCAGTGCTGATTGGACAGGGTCTTCCTCACCCCTCCACTTT. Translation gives CSADWTGSSSPLHF.

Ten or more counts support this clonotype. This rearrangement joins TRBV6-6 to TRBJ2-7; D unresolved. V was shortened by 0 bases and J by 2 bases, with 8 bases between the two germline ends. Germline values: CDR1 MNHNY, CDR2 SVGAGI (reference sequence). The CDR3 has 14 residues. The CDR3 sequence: CASSYSSSTYEQYF. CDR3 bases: TGTGCCAGCAGTTACTCGTCCTCAACCTACGAGCAGTACTTC.

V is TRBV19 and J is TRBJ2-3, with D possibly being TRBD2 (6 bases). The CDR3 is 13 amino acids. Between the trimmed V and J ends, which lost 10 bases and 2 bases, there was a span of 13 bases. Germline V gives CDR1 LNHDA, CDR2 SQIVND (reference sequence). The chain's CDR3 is CATQAGSTDTQYF. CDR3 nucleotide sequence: TGTGCCACTCAGGCGGGATCCACAGATACGCAGTATTTT.

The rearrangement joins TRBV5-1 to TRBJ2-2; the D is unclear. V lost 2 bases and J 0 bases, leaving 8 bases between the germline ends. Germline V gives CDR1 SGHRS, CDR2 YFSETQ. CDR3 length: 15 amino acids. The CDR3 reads CASSLDWTNTGELFF. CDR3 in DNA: TGCGCCAGCAGCTTAGATTGGACGAACACCGGGGAGCTGTTTTTT.

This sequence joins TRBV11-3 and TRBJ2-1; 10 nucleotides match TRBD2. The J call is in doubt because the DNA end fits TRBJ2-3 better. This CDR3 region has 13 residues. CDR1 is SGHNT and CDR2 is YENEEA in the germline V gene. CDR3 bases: TGTGCCAGCAGCTTTAGCGGGAGGCCTACGCAGTATTTT. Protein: CASSFSGRPTQYF.

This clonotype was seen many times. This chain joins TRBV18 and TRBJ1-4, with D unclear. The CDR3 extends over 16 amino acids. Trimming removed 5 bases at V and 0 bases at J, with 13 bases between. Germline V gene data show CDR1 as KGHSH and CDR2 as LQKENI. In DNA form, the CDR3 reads TGTGCCAGCTCAAGAGGATACGGTGCAACTAATGAAAAACTGTTTTTT. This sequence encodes CASSRGYGATNEKLFF.

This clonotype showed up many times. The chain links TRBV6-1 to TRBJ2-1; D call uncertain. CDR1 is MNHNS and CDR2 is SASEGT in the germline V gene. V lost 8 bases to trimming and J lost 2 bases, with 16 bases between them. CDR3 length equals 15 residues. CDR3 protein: CASRFEDWAYNEQFF. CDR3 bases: TGTGCCAGCCGATTTGAAGATTGGGCCTACAATGAGCAGTTCTTC.

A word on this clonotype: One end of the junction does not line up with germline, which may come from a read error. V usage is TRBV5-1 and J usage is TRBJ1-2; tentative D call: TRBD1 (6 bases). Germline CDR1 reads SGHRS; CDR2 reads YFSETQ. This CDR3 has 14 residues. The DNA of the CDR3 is TGTGCCAGCACCCGAATGGGGGCAGGGAATGGCTACACCTTC. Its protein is CASTRMGAGNGYTF.

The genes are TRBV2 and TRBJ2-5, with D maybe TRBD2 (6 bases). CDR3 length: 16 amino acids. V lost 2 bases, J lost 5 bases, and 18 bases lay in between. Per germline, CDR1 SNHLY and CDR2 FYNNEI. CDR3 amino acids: CASSERAGSWGETQYF. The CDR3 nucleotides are TGTGCCAGCAGTGAAAGAGCGGGCTCATGGGGGGAGACCCAGTACTTC. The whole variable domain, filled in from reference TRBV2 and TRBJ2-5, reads EPEVTQTPSHQVTQMGQEVILRCVPISNHLYFYWYRQILGQKVEFLVSFYNNEISEKSEIFDDQFSVERPDGSNFTLKIRSTKLEDSAMYFCASSERAGSWGETQYFGPGTRLLVL.

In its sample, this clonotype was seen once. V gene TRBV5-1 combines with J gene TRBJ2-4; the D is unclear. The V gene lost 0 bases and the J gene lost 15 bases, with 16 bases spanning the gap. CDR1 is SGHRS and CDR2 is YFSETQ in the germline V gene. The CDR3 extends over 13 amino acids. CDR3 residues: CASSLEFVGLRYF. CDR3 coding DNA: TGCGCCAGCAGCTTGGAGTTTGTCGGCCTACGGTACTTC.

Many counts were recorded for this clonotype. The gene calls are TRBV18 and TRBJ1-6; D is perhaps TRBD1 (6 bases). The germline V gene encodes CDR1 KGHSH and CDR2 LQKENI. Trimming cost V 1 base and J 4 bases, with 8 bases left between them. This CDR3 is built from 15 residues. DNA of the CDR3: TGTGCCAGCTCACCACGGACAGATTATAATTCACCCCTCCACTTT. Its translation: CASSPRTDYNSPLHF.

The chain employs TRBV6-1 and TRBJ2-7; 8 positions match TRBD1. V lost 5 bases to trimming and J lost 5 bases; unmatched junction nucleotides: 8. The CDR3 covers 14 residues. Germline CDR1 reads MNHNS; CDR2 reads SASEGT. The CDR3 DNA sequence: TGTGCCAGCAGTACACAGGGGGTTAGGAACGAGCAGTACTTC. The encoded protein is CASSTQGVRNEQYF.

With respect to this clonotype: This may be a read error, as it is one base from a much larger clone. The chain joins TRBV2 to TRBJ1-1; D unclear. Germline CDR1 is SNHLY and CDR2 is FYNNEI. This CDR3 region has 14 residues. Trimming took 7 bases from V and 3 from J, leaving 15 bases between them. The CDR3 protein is CASNGVRWDTEAFF. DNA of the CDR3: TGTGCCAGCAACGGGGTCAGGTGGGACACTGAAGCTTTCTTT.

CDR3 amino acids: CASSHRLGLAGGPGEQFF. Here the CDR3 DNA reads TGTGCCAGCAGCCATCGATTGGGACTAGCGGGGGGGCCTGGTGAGCAGTTCTTC. The chain couples TRBV9 to TRBJ2-1, with TRBD2 matching over 16 bases. V lost 4 bases, J lost 9 bases, and 13 bases stayed unmatched. This CDR3 spans 18 amino acids. Germline assignment: CDR1 SGDLS and CDR2 YYNGEE.

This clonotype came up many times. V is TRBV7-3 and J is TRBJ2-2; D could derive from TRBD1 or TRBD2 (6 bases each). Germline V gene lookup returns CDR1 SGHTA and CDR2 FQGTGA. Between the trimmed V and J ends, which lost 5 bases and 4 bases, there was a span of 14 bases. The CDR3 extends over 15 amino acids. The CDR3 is CASSPDSGATGELFF. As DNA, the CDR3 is TGTGCCAGCAGCCCCGACTCGGGGGCCACCGGGGAGCTGTTTTTT. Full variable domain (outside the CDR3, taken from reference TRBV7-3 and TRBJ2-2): GAGVSQTPSNKVTEKGKYVELRCDPISGHTALYWYRQSLGQGPEFLIYFQGTGAADDSGLPNDRFFAVRPEGSVSTLKIQRTERGDSAVYLCASSPDSGATGELFFGEGSRLTVL.

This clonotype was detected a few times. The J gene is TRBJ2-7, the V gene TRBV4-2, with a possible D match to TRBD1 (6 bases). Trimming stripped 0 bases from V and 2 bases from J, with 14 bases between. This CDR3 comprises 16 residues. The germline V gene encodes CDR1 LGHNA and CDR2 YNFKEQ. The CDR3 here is CASSQDLGTSTYEQYF. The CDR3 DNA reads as TGTGCCAGCAGCCAAGATCTGGGGACATCCACCTACGAGCAGTACTTC.

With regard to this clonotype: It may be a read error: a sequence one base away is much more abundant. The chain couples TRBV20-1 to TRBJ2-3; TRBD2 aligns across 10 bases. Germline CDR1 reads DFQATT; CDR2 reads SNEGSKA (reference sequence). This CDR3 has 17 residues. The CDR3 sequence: CSASYAPSGGGTDTRYF. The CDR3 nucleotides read TGCAGTGCTAGCTATGCCCCTAGCGGGGGTGGCACAGATACGCGGTATTTT.

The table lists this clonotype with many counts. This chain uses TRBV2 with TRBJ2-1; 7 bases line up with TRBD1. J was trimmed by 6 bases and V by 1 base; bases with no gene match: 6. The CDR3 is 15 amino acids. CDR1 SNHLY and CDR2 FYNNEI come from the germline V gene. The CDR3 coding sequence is TGTGCCAGCAGTGAAGAGACAGGGTTTGGCAATGAGCAGTTCTTC. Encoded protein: CASSEETGFGNEQFF.